This record covers a single T cell receptor (beta chain). Its antigen remains unknown. Per germline, CDR1 SGHDN and CDR2 FVKESK. V shed 1 base and J shed 0 bases, with 9 bases lying between them. This CDR3 has 15 amino acids. This entry comes from a study of CD8+CD57+ T cells in acquired aplastic anemia. Study-level results: Approximately 29 was the count of CD8+ CDR3 sequences that patients shared with controls.

Profiling of TCR beta VDJ combinations and CDR3 sequences used genomic DNA as template. TCRdb recomputed calls from the reads with MiXCR, one row per CDR3 protein. The sample includes about 250,000 distinct CDR3 sequences, around half of them seen just once. CD8+CD57+ cell expansion had been shown by flow cytometry in patients chosen for sequencing. The diagnosis in all patients was severe acquired aplastic anemia. No therapy had been given to the patients at the time of blood sampling. This TCR came from a human donor with aplastic anemia. Sample: sorted CD4+, CD8+, or CD8+CD57+ T cells (not recorded which) from PBMCs. The chain has TRBV14 and TRBJ1-1; D uncertain. CDR3 sequence (DNA): TGTGCCAGCAGCCAAGTTCGTGGGGTGAACACTGAAGCTTTCTTT. Its translation: CASSQVRGVNTEAFF.